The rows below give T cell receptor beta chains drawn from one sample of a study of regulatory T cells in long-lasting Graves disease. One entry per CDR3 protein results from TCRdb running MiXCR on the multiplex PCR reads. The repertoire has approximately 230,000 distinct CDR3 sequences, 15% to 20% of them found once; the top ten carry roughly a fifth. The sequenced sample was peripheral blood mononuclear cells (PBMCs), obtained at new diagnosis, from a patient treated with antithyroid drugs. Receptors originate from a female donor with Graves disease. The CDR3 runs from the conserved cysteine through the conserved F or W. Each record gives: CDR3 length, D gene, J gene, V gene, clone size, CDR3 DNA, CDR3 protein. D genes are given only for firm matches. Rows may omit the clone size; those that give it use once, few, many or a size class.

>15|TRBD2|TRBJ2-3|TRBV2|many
TGTGCCAGCAGGGAGACTAGCGGGAGAACCGATACGCAGTATTTT
CASRETSGRTDTQYF
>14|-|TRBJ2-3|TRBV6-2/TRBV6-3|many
TGTGCCAGCAGTTACGGGATGTCCACAGATACGCAGTATTTT
CASSYGMSTDTQYF
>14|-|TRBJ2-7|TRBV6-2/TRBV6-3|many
TGTGCCAGCAGTTACATGGACAGTTCCTACGAGCAGTACTTC
CASSYMDSSYEQYF
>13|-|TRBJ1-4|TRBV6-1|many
TGTGCCAGCAAATTTACAACTAATGAAAAACTGTTTTTT
CASKFTTNEKLFF
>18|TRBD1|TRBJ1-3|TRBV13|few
TGTGCCAGCAGCTTAGGGCCGGGACAGTCCTCCTCTGGAGACACCATATATTTT
CASSLGPGQSSSGDTIYF
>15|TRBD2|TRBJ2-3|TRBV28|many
TGTGCCAGCAGTTTACAAACTAGCGGCACAGATACGCAGTATTTT
CASSLQTSGTDTQYF
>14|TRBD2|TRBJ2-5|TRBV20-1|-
TGCAGTGCTCGACTAGCGGGAGACCAAGAGACCCAGTACTTC
CSARLAGDQETQYF
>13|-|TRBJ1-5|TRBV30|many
TGTGCCTGGAGTCCTAAGGGAAATCAGCCCCAGCATTTT
CAWSPKGNQPQHF
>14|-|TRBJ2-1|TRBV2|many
TGTGCCAGCACGAGGTTACTTTCATACAATGAGCAGTTCTTC
CASTRLLSYNEQFF
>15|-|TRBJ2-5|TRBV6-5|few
TGTGCCAGCAGTTCACAGGGGACTGGGCAAGAGACCCAGTACTTC
CASSSQGTGQETQYF
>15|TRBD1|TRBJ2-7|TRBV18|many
TGTGCCAGCTCACCACGGACAGGGGGCTGGTATGAGCAGTACTTC
CASSPRTGGWYEQYF
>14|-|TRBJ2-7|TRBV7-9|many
TGTGCCAGCAGCTTTAGTGGGAGGTTCGGCGAGCAGTACTTC
CASSFSGRFGEQYF
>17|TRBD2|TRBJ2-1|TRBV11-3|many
TGTGCCAGCAGCCCGGGGCTAGCGGGATACTCCTACAATGAGCAGTTCTTC
CASSPGLAGYSYNEQFF
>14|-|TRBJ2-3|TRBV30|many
TGTGCCTGGAGTGTTGTGGAGGGTACAGATACGCAGTATTTT
CAWSVVEGTDTQYF
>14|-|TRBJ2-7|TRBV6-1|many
TGTGCCAGCAGTGAAGCTGGGGGCACGCACGAGCAGTACTTC
CASSEAGGTHEQYF
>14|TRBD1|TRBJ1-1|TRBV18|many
TGTGCCAGCTCACCTGACAGGGTTCGCACTGAAGCTTTCTTT
CASSPDRVRTEAFF
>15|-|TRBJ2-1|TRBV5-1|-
TGCGCCAGCAGCTTGGGTGAGGGCTCCTACAATGAGCAGTTCTTC
CASSLGEGSYNEQFF
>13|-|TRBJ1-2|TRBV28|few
TGTGCCAGCAGTTTAAGGCCGACCGGCGGCTACACCTTC
CASSLRPTGGYTF
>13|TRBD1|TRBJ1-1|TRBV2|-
TGTGCCAGCAGTCCCAGCGCAGGGGGCGACGCTTTCTTT
CASSPSAGGDAFF